Included here is one TCR beta chain sequence, with context. This specimen comes from a study of cytomegalovirus exposure and HLA in healthy donors. Germline CDR1 is MNHEY and CDR2 is SVGAGI. The CDR3 is 13 amino acids. V dropped 5 bases and J dropped 2; count of bases not matched to a gene: 2. The PCR ran on 60 Vbeta and 13 Jbeta primers. Using immunoSEQ multiplex PCR, the repertoire was profiled, and TCRdb retains in-frame clones only, with some absent. In the table there are about 120,000 clones, approximately 80% of which are singletons. The source is a woman aged 18-29 years in good health and CMV-seronegative. This chain connects TRBV6-5 to TRBJ1-2; 7 bases align to TRBD1. Sequencing used PBMCs. CDR3 sequence (DNA): TGTGCCAGCAGTGCGACAGGGAACTATGGCTACACCTTC. Protein product: CASSATGNYGYTF.